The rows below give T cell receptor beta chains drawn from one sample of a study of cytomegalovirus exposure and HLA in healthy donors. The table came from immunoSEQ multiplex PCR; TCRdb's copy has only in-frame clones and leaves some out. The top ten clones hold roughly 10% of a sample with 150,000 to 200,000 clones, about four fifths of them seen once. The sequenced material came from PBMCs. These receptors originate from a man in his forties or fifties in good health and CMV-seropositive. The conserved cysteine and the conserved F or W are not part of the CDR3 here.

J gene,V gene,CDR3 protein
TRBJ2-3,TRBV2,ASSESRSTDTQY
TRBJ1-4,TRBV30,AWGRTGGEEKLF
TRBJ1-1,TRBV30,AWSGTGGVNTEAF
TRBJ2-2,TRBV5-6,ASSGDSGWELF
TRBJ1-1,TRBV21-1,ASSEEVGGTEAF
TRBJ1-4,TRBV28,ASSPTGHGSGREEKLF
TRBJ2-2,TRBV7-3,ASSLFPGLNTGELF
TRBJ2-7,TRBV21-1,ASSLLSGRKTWEQY
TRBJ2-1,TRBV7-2,ASSLVRYNEQF
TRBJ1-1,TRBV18,ASSPSVDHTEAF
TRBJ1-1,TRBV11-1,ASSPHTTEAF
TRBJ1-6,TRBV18,ASSPADSPPLH
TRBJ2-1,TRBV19,ASSIGQGVIEQF
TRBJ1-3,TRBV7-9,ASSRQGSISGNTIY
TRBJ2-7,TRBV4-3,ASSQDPQTSGRRLGYEQY
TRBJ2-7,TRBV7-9,ASSLDRIYEQY
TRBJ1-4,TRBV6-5,ASNEQGLRDEKLF
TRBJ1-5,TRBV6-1,ASSETGGGQPQH
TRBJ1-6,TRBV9,ASSVGGTVGNSPLH
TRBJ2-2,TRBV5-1,ASNDRGDTGELF
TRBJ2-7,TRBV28,ASSSAYEQY
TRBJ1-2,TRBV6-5,ASRETGYGYT
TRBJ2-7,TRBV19,ASSMGGYYEQY
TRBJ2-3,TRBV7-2,ASSLVASGGGTDTQY
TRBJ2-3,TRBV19,ASSISRGFTDTQY
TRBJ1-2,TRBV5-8,ASSYDRAYGYT
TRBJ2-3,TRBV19,ASSVLRAADTQY
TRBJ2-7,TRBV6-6,ASSWASVSSYEQY
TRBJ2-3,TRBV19,ASSIRQGADTQY
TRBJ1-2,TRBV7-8,ASSWEGEANYGYT
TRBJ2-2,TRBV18,ASLGGLANTGELF
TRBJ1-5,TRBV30,AWSRTGPVQPQH